Presented here are 27 T cell receptor beta chains from one specimen sequenced in a study of regulatory T cells in long-lasting Graves disease. Construction of the TCR beta libraries employed iRepertoire HTBI primers in conjunction with Arm-PCR of CDR3 regions. TCRdb ran MiXCR on the multiplex PCR reads and lists one entry per CDR3 protein. The table has 300,000 to 500,000 distinct CDR3 sequences, about a fifth seen once; the top ten hold around 21%. As to time point: persistent/refractory GD, antithyroid drugs over 5 years with positive TRAb. RNA isolated from PBMCs was used to make the TCR library. The sequencing used peripheral blood mononuclear cells (PBMCs), collected when the disease was refractory, from a patient treated with antithyroid drugs. The source of these receptors is a female donor with Graves disease.

This clonotype has at least ten counts. The CDR3 DNA reads TGTGCCAGCAGGGCAAACAGGGGCCTCCTCTATGGCTACACCTTC. It encodes CASRANRGLLYGYTF. The chain uses TRBV6-2 or TRBV6-3 and TRBJ1-2, with TRBD1 identical over 7 bases. The CDR3 spans 15 residues. Germline loops: CDR1 MNHEY, CDR2 SVGEGT. The J segment lost 4 bases and the V segment lost 6 bases, leaving 11 bases of the junction unmatched.

This clonotype occurred many times. This sequence joins TRBV10-3 and TRBJ1-1; possibly TRBD1 for D (5 bases). CDR1 is ENHRY, CDR2 SYGVKD, per germline. The CDR3 extends over 13 amino acids. Between the trimmed V and J ends, which lost 10 bases and 1 base, there was a span of 13 bases. For the CDR3, the DNA is TGTGCCACGGGGGACGTCCCGAACACTGAAGCTTTCTTT. Translation: CATGDVPNTEAFF.

As regards this clonotype: Being one base from a much bigger clone, this may be a read error. This is likely a read error, given that the CDR3 carries no conserved phenylalanine or tryptophan at its end. The CDR3 here is CASSQEPSYYTS. CDR3 coding DNA: TGTGCCAGCAGCCAGGAGCCCAGCTATTACACCTCC. The chain is built from TRBV7-6 and TRBJ1-2; D gene ambiguous. CDR1 and CDR2 from the germline V gene are SGHVS and FNYEAQ. The CDR3 length is 12 residues. Trimming shortened V by 5 bases and J by 11 bases, and 15 bases separated the two germline ends.

This clonotype was observed a few times. Sequence at one end of the junction differs from germline and may be a read error. The gene calls are TRBV29-1 and TRBJ1-2, with D possibly matching TRBD1 (5 bases). The V gene's germline CDR1 is SQVTM and CDR2 ANQGSEA. This CDR3 has 13 amino acids. The chain's CDR3 is CSVEGGAWEGYIF. The CDR3 coding sequence is TGCAGCGTTGAAGGTGGGGCCTGGGAAGGCTACATCTTC.

V is TRBV7-9 and J is TRBJ1-3; D uncertain. This CDR3 is built from 13 residues. Germline CDR1 reads SEHNR; CDR2 reads FQNEAQ (reference sequence). V was trimmed by 2 bases and J by 4 bases, leaving 6 bases between them. CDR3 protein: CASSLSEGNTIYF. In DNA, the CDR3 is TGTGCCAGCAGCTTATCTGAAGGAAACACCATATATTTT.

This clonotype has just a few counts. This chain connects TRBV10-3 to TRBJ2-5, with 8 bases fitting TRBD1. With V trimmed by 6 bases and J by 3 bases, 3 bases remained unmatched. Germline V lookup: CDR1 ENHRY, CDR2 SYGVKD. The length of the CDR3 is 13 residues. The CDR3 DNA sequence: TGTGCCATCAGGGGACAGGAGGAAGAGACCCAGTACTTC. Protein product: CAIRGQEEETQYF.

This clonotype was counted between two and nine times. The chain links TRBV19 to TRBJ1-1; D ambiguous. The CDR3 consists of 16 residues. The ends were cut back, 1 base at V and 3 bases at J, with 15 bases in the middle. From germline, CDR1 is LNHDA and CDR2 SQIVND (reference sequence). CDR3 protein: CASSIGRRLWDTEAFF. CDR3 DNA: TGTGCCAGTAGTATAGGACGGCGCCTCTGGGACACTGAAGCTTTCTTT.

This clonotype appeared many times. The V call is TRBV6-2 or TRBV6-3, the J call TRBJ2-7, with TRBD2 matching 9 bases. This CDR3 is 15 amino acids long. The V gene end was trimmed by 2 bases and the J gene end by 2 bases; junction bases not matched to a gene: 4. Germline V gene lookup returns CDR1 MNHEY and CDR2 SVGEGT. This chain's CDR3 is CASSYLAGSPYEQYF. DNA for the CDR3: TGTGCCAGCAGTTACCTAGCGGGGTCTCCCTACGAGCAGTACTTC.

This clonotype came up a few times. The chain is built from TRBV10-3 and TRBJ2-2, with 7 bases identical to TRBD2. Per germline, CDR1 ENHRY and CDR2 SYGVKD. V lost 6 bases, J lost 7 bases, and 17 bases stayed unmatched. CDR3 size: 17 residues. For the CDR3, the DNA is TGTGCCATCAGAGCCGGGGCTAGCGGAGAAGGTAGCGGGGAGCTGTTTTTT. The encoded protein is CAIRAGASGEGSGELFF.

This chain connects TRBV12-5 to TRBJ2-4, with TRBD1 matching 9 bases. Germline CDR1 LGHNT, CDR2 FRNRAP. J gave up 0 bases and V 6 bases, and 18 bases lay outside the gene matches. This CDR3 spans 20 amino acids. The CDR3 reads CASGPPLPGQGPLAKNIQYF. The CDR3 DNA reads as TGTGCTAGTGGACCACCCCTGCCGGGACAGGGACCTCTAGCCAAAAACATTCAGTACTTC.

This clonotype was recorded at least ten times. J is TRBJ1-2 and V is TRBV30; D may be TRBD1 (5 bases). The V and J ends lost 0 bases and 4 bases respectively, with 9 bases between them. Germline loops: CDR1 GTSNPN, CDR2 SVGIG (reference sequence). The CDR3 has 13 residues. The CDR3 sequence is CAWSVSQGYGYTF. The CDR3 DNA sequence: TGTGCCTGGAGTGTAAGCCAGGGCTATGGCTACACCTTC.

The chain combines TRBV12-5 with TRBJ2-2; 7 bases are shared with TRBD1. Trimming took 4 bases from V and 1 from J; bases not matched to a gene: 9. CDR3 length: 17 residues. Germline lookup yields CDR1 LGHNT and CDR2 FRNRAP. CDR3 DNA: TGTGCTAGTGGTTCGTCAACCGGGACAGAGAACACCGGGGAGCTGTTTTTT. Its translation is CASGSSTGTENTGELFF. Looking up the rest from reference TRBV12-5 and TRBJ2-2 gives the full variable domain: DARVTQTPRHKVTEMGQEVTMRCQPILGHNTVFWYRQTMMQGLELLAYFRNRAPLDDSGMPKDRFSAEMPDATLATLKIQPSEPRDSAVYFCASGSSTGTENTGELFFGEGSRLTVL.

The CDR3 DNA reads TGTGCCAGCAGCCAACTAACCGTTCTTGGCGGGAGTTGGACCGGGGAGCTGTTTTTT. Its translation: CASSQLTVLGGSWTGELFF. The rearrangement links TRBV3-1 to TRBJ2-2; TRBD2 agrees at 7 bases. CDR3 size: 19 residues. Unmatched junction bases numbered 17, after V lost 2 bases and J lost 5 bases. Germline CDR1 LGHDT, CDR2 YNNKEL (reference sequence).

This clonotype was counted a few times. This chain uses TRBV4-1 with TRBJ2-7, with 10 bases identical to TRBD2. V was pared by 3 bases and J by 3 bases, with 2 bases of the junction left unmatched. The CDR3 sequence is 14 residues long. Germline assignment: CDR1 MGHRA and CDR2 YSYEKL. The CDR3 coding sequence is TGCGCCAGCAGCCAGGGACTAGCGAACTACGAGCAGTACTTC. Its translation: CASSQGLANYEQYF.

This clonotype has ten or more counts. The chain links TRBV7-2 to TRBJ2-2; D is undetermined. Deletions cut 1 base from V and 7 bases from J, with 13 bases between. Germline V gives CDR1 SGHTA, CDR2 FQGNSA. The CDR3 is 15 residues long. CDR3 in amino acids: CASSLEAPFDGELFF. CDR3 DNA: TGTGCCAGCAGCTTAGAGGCACCATTTGACGGGGAGCTGTTTTTT.

This clonotype was seen many times. V gene TRBV9 combines with J gene TRBJ2-7; either TRBD1 or TRBD2 may supply D (5 bases each). Trimming removed 3 bases from V and 0 bases from J, with 13 bases in between. The CDR3 runs 15 residues. CDR1 and CDR2 (germline): SGDLS, YYNGEE. This CDR3 reads CASSAGTQASYEQYF. The CDR3 DNA reads TGTGCCAGCAGCGCCGGGACGCAAGCCTCCTACGAGCAGTACTTC.

This clonotype was detected many times. The chain combines TRBV25-1 with TRBJ1-2; no firm D call. The germline V and J ends were trimmed by 2 bases and 4 bases, with 11 bases remaining between them. The CDR3 runs to 14 residues. Germline CDR1 is MGHDK and CDR2 is SYGVNS. CDR3 sequence: CASSELRFSYGYTF. The CDR3 DNA reads TGTGCCAGCAGTGAACTGCGGTTCTCCTATGGCTACACCTTC.

The rearrangement joins TRBV19 to TRBJ2-2; TRBD1 matches at 9 bases. V lost 9 bases and J lost 5; bases outside the gene matches: 4. The CDR3 is 13 amino acids. Germline V gene lookup returns CDR1 LNHDA and CDR2 SQIVND (reference sequence). CDR3 bases: TGTGCCAGCGGGACAGGGAAGACCGGGGAGCTGTTTTTT. It translates to CASGTGKTGELFF.

This clonotype was recorded at least ten times. The chain joins TRBV12-3 or TRBV12-4 to TRBJ1-2; 7 nucleotides line up with TRBD1. Trimming took 5 bases from V and 8 from J; bases not matched to a gene: 5. The CDR3 runs 12 residues. CDR3 sequence: CASSDRVQGYTF. The CDR3 coding sequence is TGTGCCAGCAGTGACAGGGTGCAAGGCTACACCTTC.

This clonotype has at least ten counts. The chain carries TRBV29-1 and TRBJ2-7; no firm D call. V lost 5 bases and J 7 bases, leaving 21 bases between the germline ends. The germline V gene has CDR1 SQVTM and CDR2 ANQGSEA. This CDR3 has 14 amino acids. CDR3 region: CSVSPAGSHGEQYF. The CDR3 DNA follows: TGCAGCGTTAGCCCCGCAGGATCCCACGGGGAGCAGTACTTC.

This clonotype turned up a few times. V is TRBV15 and J is TRBJ2-1; 7 bases are shared with TRBD2. CDR1 and CDR2 (germline): LNHNV, YYDKDF (reference sequence). This CDR3 is 18 amino acids long. The J segment lost 4 bases and the V segment lost 0 bases, leaving 12 bases of the junction unmatched. Here the CDR3 DNA reads TGTGCCACCAGCAGAGATGTGGCTAGCGGTTTGGGTTACAATGAGCAGTTCTTC. Translation gives CATSRDVASGLGYNEQFF.

This clonotype was found many times. This chain joins TRBV6-2 or TRBV6-3 and TRBJ2-5, with 9 bases fitting TRBD1. The CDR3 consists of 15 residues. V was clipped by 5 bases and J by 5 bases; unmatched bases: 9. Germline-derived CDR1 and CDR2 are MNHEY and SVGEGT. The CDR3 loop is CASSEGTGREETQYF. CDR3 bases: TGTGCCAGCAGTGAAGGGACAGGGCGTGAGGAGACCCAGTACTTC.

To note about this clonotype: This is likely a read error, given that the CDR3 carries no conserved phenylalanine or tryptophan at its end. This chain connects TRBV2 to TRBJ1-1; D not resolved. Germline V gene sequence: CDR1 SNHLY, CDR2 FYNNEI. The CDR3 has 13 amino acids. V was clipped by 6 bases and J by 1 base, with 9 bases between them. The CDR3 coding sequence is TGTGCCAGCAGCCACGGAAGGAACACTGAAGCTTTCCTT. Its translation: CASSHGRNTEAFL.

This clonotype was observed many times. This chain connects TRBV20-1 to TRBJ2-7; 9 nucleotides match TRBD2. The germline V gene has CDR1 DFQATT and CDR2 SNEGSKA (reference sequence). This CDR3 has 13 amino acids. Trimming cost V 7 bases and J 7 bases; bases outside gene matches: 11. Here the CDR3 DNA reads TGCAGTGTAGTAGCGGGAGAAACCCATGAGCAGTACTTC. Translated: CSVVAGETHEQYF.

This clonotype occurred many times. The chain carries TRBV28 and TRBJ1-2; TRBD1 matches at 7 bases. Trimming removed 5 bases from V and 5 bases from J; junction bases left unmatched: 2. CDR1 is MDHEN and CDR2 is SYDVKM in the germline V gene. The CDR3 is made up of 12 amino acids. The CDR3 loop reads CASSGGQYGYTF. CDR3 nucleotide sequence: TGTGCCAGCAGTGGGGGACAGTATGGCTACACCTTC.

This clonotype was picked up many times. DNA for the CDR3: TGTGCCTGGAGTGCCCAGGGGTCCTATGGCTACACCTTC. The encoded protein is CAWSAQGSYGYTF. The V call is TRBV30, the J call TRBJ1-2; a possible D gene is TRBD1 (6 bases). Germline CDR1 reads GTSNPN; CDR2 reads SVGIG (reference sequence). The germline V and J ends were trimmed by 1 base and 4 bases, with 10 bases remaining between them. CDR3 length equals 13 residues.

This clonotype was seen at least ten times. This chain uses TRBV6-4 with TRBJ1-2, with D possibly matching TRBD1 (6 bases). The germline V gene has CDR1 MRHNA and CDR2 SNTAGT. This CDR3 spans 12 amino acids. V gave up 5 bases and J gave up 14 bases, with 18 bases separating them. CDR3 in amino acids: CASSYTTGRRTF. As DNA, the CDR3 is TGTGCCAGCAGTTACACGACAGGCAGACGTACCTTC.